The next 30 T cell receptor beta chains were all read from a single sample in a study of CD8+ T cells in alopecia areata. Extracted RNA was reverse transcribed, and the resulting cDNA served as sequencing template. Assay: immunoSEQ multiplex PCR; the TCRdb copy retains only in-frame clones and omits some. This sample carries 200,000 to 250,000 clones, roughly 56% of them seen once, and the ten largest clones take roughly 5.3%. The sample consisted of CD8+ T cells sorted from blood. Receptors were obtained from a human donor in good health.

The chain uses TRBV9 and TRBJ1-2; D is uncertain. CDR3 length: 14 residues. Germline V gives CDR1 SGDLS, CDR2 YYNGEE. V lost 0 bases and J 2 bases, leaving 8 bases between the germline ends. The CDR3 DNA sequence: TGTGCCAGCAGCGTAGGCTCGGGGAACTATGGCTACACCTTC. Translating it yields CASSVGSGNYGYTF.

This clone occurred once. The chain recombines TRBV29-1 with TRBJ1-5; tentative D call: TRBD1 (5 bases). Germline-derived CDR1 and CDR2 are SQVTM and ANQGSEA. The CDR3 spans 14 residues. The V and J ends lost 5 bases and 6 bases respectively, with 17 bases between them. The CDR3 nucleotides are TGCAGCGTTCAGGGCACAGGCGGGGGTCAGCCCCAGCATTTT. Its translation: CSVQGTGGGQPQHF.

The chain has TRBV30 and TRBJ1-3, with no clear D. The germline V gene has CDR1 GTSNPN and CDR2 SVGIG (reference sequence). The CDR3 loop spans 10 amino acids. V was pared by 5 bases and J by 3 bases, with 2 bases between. As DNA, the CDR3 is TGTGCCTGGCGTGGAAACACCATATATTTT. As protein: CAWRGNTIYF.

DNA of the CDR3: TGCGCCAGCAGTCATCGGCCCGACAGGGACCCTGGAGGGGCCAACGTCCTGACTTTC. Its protein product is CASSHRPDRDPGGANVLTF. The chain has TRBV23-1 and TRBJ2-6; TRBD1 matches 7 bases. TRBV23-1 is filed as an ORF, its function uncertain. This CDR3 contains 19 residues. V shed 3 bases and J 4 bases; nucleotides not matched to a gene: 15.

This chain joins TRBV4-1 and TRBJ1-1, with D possibly TRBD1 on 5 matching bases. Germline V gene data show CDR1 as MGHRA and CDR2 as YSYEKL. CDR3 size: 14 residues. The V end was cut by 4 bases, the J end by 3 bases, with 12 bases between. In DNA, the CDR3 is TGCGCCAGCAGCCCACGAGGGGCTTACACTGAAGCTTTCTTT. Protein sequence: CASSPRGAYTEAFF.

The V and J genes are TRBV5-6 and TRBJ1-1; D not resolved. Per germline, CDR1 SGHDT and CDR2 YYEEEE. This CDR3 contains 15 residues. Trimming pared 2 bases from V and 5 bases from J, leaving 16 bases between. The CDR3 DNA reads as TGTGCCAGCAGCTTCGGCTTGGGTCCGAGGACTGAAGCTTTCTTT. Residues: CASSFGLGPRTEAFF.

This clone has more than one count but fewer than ten. J is TRBJ2-7 and V is TRBV7-6; D is perhaps TRBD2 (6 bases). Germline CDR1 SGHVS, CDR2 FNYEAQ. This CDR3 comprises 13 residues. Deletions cut 5 bases from V and 1 base from J, with 9 bases between. The chain's CDR3 is CASSPGLSYEQYF. CDR3 sequence (DNA): TGTGCCAGCAGCCCGGGACTTTCCTACGAGCAGTACTTC. The whole variable domain, remainder taken from reference TRBV7-6 and TRBJ2-7, is GAGVSQSPRYKVTKRGQDVALRCDPISGHVSLYWYRQALGQGPEFLTYFNYEAQQDKSGLPNDRFSAERPEGSISTLTIQRTEQRDSAMYRCASSPGLSYEQYFGPGTRLTVT.

The DNA of the CDR3 is TGTGCCAGCAGCCCCCTGCGGGTAGGCTACGAGCAGTACTTC. Its translation is CASSPLRVGYEQYF. This chain links TRBV7-9 with TRBJ2-7; the D gene is possibly TRBD2 (5 bases). The germline gives CDR1 SEHNR, CDR2 FQNEAQ (reference sequence). CDR3 length: 14 amino acids. The V end was cut by 5 bases, the J end by 3 bases, with 14 bases between.

The chain recombines TRBV2 with TRBJ2-7; D may be TRBD2 (5 bases). CDR1 and CDR2 from the germline V gene are SNHLY and FYNNEI. Trimming shortened V by 10 bases and J by 6 bases, and 16 bases separated the two germline ends. This CDR3 is 12 amino acids long. CDR3 sequence: CATIGPRGEQYF. The CDR3, as DNA: TGTGCCACCATAGGACCTCGGGGCGAGCAGTACTTC.

This rearrangement joins TRBV30 to TRBJ2-2, with D perhaps matching TRBD1 (5 bases). Germline V lookup: CDR1 GTSNPN, CDR2 SVGIG (reference sequence). There are 14 residues in the CDR3. Trimming removed 5 bases at V and 6 bases at J, with 16 bases between. Written as DNA, the CDR3 is TGTGCCTGGGCACAGGTACGGCTGGCCGGGGAGCTGTTTTTT. This gives the protein CAWAQVRLAGELFF.

The gene calls are TRBV13 and TRBJ1-2; 10 bases agree with TRBD1. CDR3 length: 15 residues. With 5 bases clipped from V and 5 bases from J, the junction kept 8 bases outside the gene matches. Germline V gives CDR1 PRHDT, CDR2 FYEKMQ (reference sequence). The CDR3 nucleotides read TGTGCCAGCAGCCCGGGACAGGGGCCCCCATATGGCTACACCTTC. Its protein product is CASSPGQGPPYGYTF.

The rearrangement uses TRBV13 and TRBJ1-2, with D maybe TRBD1 (6 bases). The CDR3 has 17 amino acids. CDR1 PRHDT and CDR2 FYEKMQ come from the germline V gene (reference sequence). V was trimmed by 1 base and J by 6 bases, leaving 21 bases between them. The chain's CDR3 is CASSLAGSRGSLDGYTF. The CDR3 region has the DNA TGTGCCAGCAGCTTAGCCGGCTCAAGGGGGTCGTTAGATGGCTACACCTTC.

V gene TRBV5-6 combines with J gene TRBJ2-4, with TRBD1 identical over 7 bases. With 4 bases clipped from V and 6 bases from J, the junction kept 4 bases outside the gene matches. The CDR3 covers 13 residues. Germline CDR1 is SGHDT and CDR2 is YYEEEE. CDR3 amino acids: CASSLGQSNIQYF. The CDR3 DNA follows: TGTGCCAGCAGCCTGGGACAGTCAAACATTCAGTACTTC. The whole variable domain, filled in from reference TRBV5-6 and TRBJ2-4, reads DAGVTQSPTHLIKTRGQQVTLRCSPKSGHDTVSWYQQALGQGPQFIFQYYEEEERQRGNFPDRFSGHQFPNYSSELNVNALLLGDSALYLCASSLGQSNIQYFGAGTRLSVL.

V gene TRBV29-1 combines with J gene TRBJ1-3, with TRBD1 matching over 8 bases. Germline values: CDR1 SQVTM, CDR2 ANQGSEA. The CDR3 spans 15 residues. V shed 7 bases and J 0 bases; nucleotides not matched to a gene: 8. CDR3 residues: CSAMTGVSSGNTIYF. The DNA for the CDR3 is TGCAGCGCCATGACAGGGGTTAGCTCTGGAAACACCATATATTTT.

This clone was seen a single time. This chain connects TRBV29-1 to TRBJ1-5; tentative D call: TRBD1 (6 bases). V was trimmed by 8 bases and J by 7 bases, leaving 15 bases between them. The CDR3 has 12 residues. The V gene's germline CDR1 is SQVTM and CDR2 ANQGSEA. This chain's CDR3 is CSPPKDSQPQHF. The CDR3 coding sequence is TGCAGCCCTCCAAAGGACAGCCAGCCCCAGCATTTT.

The chain joins TRBV7-8 to TRBJ1-5; D is undetermined. Germline-derived CDR1 and CDR2 are SGHVS and FQNEAQ. CDR3 size: 14 residues. The germline V and J ends were trimmed by 6 bases and 6 bases, with 15 bases remaining between them. CDR3: CASSGGGVVQPQHF. In DNA, the CDR3 is TGTGCCAGCAGTGGTGGAGGAGTAGTTCAGCCCCAGCATTTT.

Only a few counts were recorded for this clone. The chain links TRBV4-1 to TRBJ2-1; D call uncertain. Trimming shortened V by 1 base and J by 6 bases, and 4 bases separated the two germline ends. The CDR3 totals 12 residues. Germline lookup yields CDR1 MGHRA and CDR2 YSYEKL. The DNA of the CDR3 is TGCGCCAGCAGCCAAGTAGCCAATGAGCAGTTCTTC. It specifies CASSQVANEQFF.

This clone was detected a few times. V usage is TRBV4-1 and J usage is TRBJ1-1; possible D gene TRBD1, 5 bases. Trimming removed 0 bases at V and 4 bases at J, with 18 bases between. This CDR3 comprises 17 residues. From germline, CDR1 is MGHRA and CDR2 YSYEKL. The CDR3 here is CASSQDREGRRGTEAFF. The CDR3, as DNA: TGCGCCAGCAGCCAAGATCGGGAGGGGCGCCGGGGCACTGAAGCTTTCTTT.

This chain links TRBV5-1 with TRBJ2-2; TRBD1 matches 7 bases. This CDR3 spans 16 amino acids. Germline CDR1 SGHRS, CDR2 YFSETQ. V gave up 0 bases and J gave up 4 bases; unmatched junction bases: 6. The chain's CDR3 is CASSLETGDGTGELFF. CDR3 nucleotide sequence: TGCGCCAGCAGCTTGGAAACAGGGGATGGCACCGGGGAGCTGTTTTTT.

This clone turned up a few times. V gene TRBV14 combines with J gene TRBJ1-1; the D is unclear. V was shortened by 2 bases and J by 5 bases, with 12 bases between the two germline ends. The CDR3 sequence is 14 residues long. Germline loops: CDR1 SGHDN, CDR2 FVKESK. CDR3 nucleotide sequence: TGTGCCAGCAGCCAATGGAGGCATTCTACTGAAGCTTTCTTT. The encoded protein is CASSQWRHSTEAFF. The full variable domain, rest sourced from reference TRBV14 and TRBJ1-1, is EAGVTQFPSHSVIEKGQTVTLRCDPISGHDNLYWYRRVMGKEIKFLLHFVKESKQDESGMPNNRFLAERTGGTYSTLKVQPAELEDSGVYFCASSQWRHSTEAFFGQGTRLTVV.

This clone was counted only a few times. V gene TRBV19 combines with J gene TRBJ1-1; 7 bases map to TRBD1. CDR1 LNHDA and CDR2 SQIVND come from the germline V gene (reference sequence). The CDR3 runs to 14 residues. With V trimmed by 3 bases and J by 4 bases, 5 bases remained unmatched. This CDR3 is CASSIGAGGTEAFF. CDR3 nucleotide sequence: TGTGCCAGTAGTATTGGTGCAGGGGGCACTGAAGCTTTCTTT.

The rearrangement uses TRBV4-1 and TRBJ2-7, with no clear D. The CDR3 length is 14 residues. Germline CDR1 reads MGHRA; CDR2 reads YSYEKL. V was clipped by 0 bases and J by 5 bases, with 11 bases between them. DNA for the CDR3: TGCGCCAGCAGCCAAGATCGGCCCCCCGACGAGCAGTACTTC. Protein sequence: CASSQDRPPDEQYF.

This clone was counted a single time. This chain links TRBV7-9 with TRBJ1-2; 8 nucleotides match TRBD1. V dropped 5 bases and J dropped 1; count of bases not matched to a gene: 6. This CDR3 has 15 residues. The V gene's germline CDR1 is SEHNR and CDR2 FQNEAQ (reference sequence). This CDR3 reads CASSPEDRVNYGYTF. In nucleotides, the CDR3 is TGTGCCAGCAGCCCAGAGGACAGGGTTAACTATGGCTACACCTTC.

This clone was picked up a small number of times. The chain links TRBV29-1 to TRBJ2-7; tentatively, D is TRBD2 (5 bases). Germline loops: CDR1 SQVTM, CDR2 ANQGSEA. The CDR3 consists of 12 residues. V lost 4 bases to trimming and J lost 3 bases, with 10 bases between them. CDR3 residues: CSVAKRDYEQYF. In DNA, the CDR3 is TGCAGCGTTGCTAAACGGGACTACGAGCAGTACTTC.

This clone was observed a few times. V usage is TRBV29-1 and J usage is TRBJ1-2; weak D call: TRBD1 (5 bases). V shed 4 bases and J shed 8 bases, with 17 bases lying between them. Germline V lookup: CDR1 SQVTM, CDR2 ANQGSEA. This CDR3 contains 13 residues. CDR3: CSVVQQEGFGYTF. The DNA of the CDR3 is TGCAGCGTTGTTCAACAGGAGGGGTTCGGCTACACCTTC.

The genes are TRBV5-1 and TRBJ1-6, with D unresolved. CDR1 and CDR2 (germline): SGHRS, YFSETQ. The ends were cut back, 1 base at V and 7 bases at J, with 6 bases in the middle. The CDR3 runs 13 residues. CDR3 in amino acids: CASSLTSNSPLHF. The CDR3 bases are TGCGCCAGCAGCTTGACTTCAAATTCACCCCTCCACTTT.

The V gene is TRBV15, the J gene TRBJ1-5, with TRBD1 matching over 8 bases. Germline V CDR1 and CDR2: LNHNV, YYDKDF (reference sequence). The CDR3 is made up of 17 amino acids. Unmatched junction bases numbered 16, after V lost 5 bases and J lost 7 bases. The CDR3 region is CATSESGQGHPGQPQHF. The CDR3 DNA follows: TGTGCCACCAGCGAATCTGGACAGGGCCATCCGGGGCAGCCCCAGCATTTT.

The chain links TRBV6-5 to TRBJ2-3; no reliable D call. This CDR3 region has 13 residues. Trimming took off 2 bases at V and 2 bases at J, with 5 bases between the two ends. Germline loops: CDR1 MNHEY, CDR2 SVGAGI. The CDR3 nucleotides read TGTGCCAGCAGTTACAGGATCACAGATACGCAGTATTTT. Translation gives CASSYRITDTQYF.

The chain recombines TRBV5-4 with TRBJ2-7; a possible D gene is TRBD1 (7 bases). Germline lookup yields CDR1 SGHNT and CDR2 YYREEE (reference sequence). V lost 1 base and J 3 bases, leaving 14 bases between the germline ends. CDR3 length equals 15 residues. CDR3 DNA: TGTGCCAGCAGCTTGTACCAGGGGGGAGGCTACGAGCAGTACTTC. Translation: CASSLYQGGGYEQYF.

The chain combines TRBV7-8 with TRBJ2-7, with 7 bases that match TRBD1. Trimming took 5 bases from V and 6 from J; bases not matched to a gene: 4. There are 12 residues in the CDR3. Germline-derived CDR1 and CDR2 are SGHVS and FQNEAQ. The CDR3 DNA follows: TGTGCCAGCAGCGCGAACAGGGGCGAGCAGTACTTC. This encodes CASSANRGEQYF.